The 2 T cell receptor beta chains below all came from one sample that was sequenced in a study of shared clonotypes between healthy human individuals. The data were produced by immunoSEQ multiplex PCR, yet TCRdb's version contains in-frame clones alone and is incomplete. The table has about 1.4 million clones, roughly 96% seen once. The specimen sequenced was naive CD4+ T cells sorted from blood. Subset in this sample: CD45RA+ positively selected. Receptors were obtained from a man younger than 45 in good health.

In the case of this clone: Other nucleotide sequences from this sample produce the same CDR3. The CDR3 region is CASSLGQPSYNEQFF. The CDR3 coding sequence is TGCGCCAGCAGCTTGGGCCAGCCAAGTTACAATGAGCAGTTCTTC. V gene TRBV5-1 combines with J gene TRBJ2-1; D gene unclear. Between the trimmed V and J ends, which lost 0 bases and 4 bases, there was a span of 11 bases. Looked up from germline, CDR1 is SGHRS and CDR2 is YFSETQ. The length of the CDR3 is 15 residues.

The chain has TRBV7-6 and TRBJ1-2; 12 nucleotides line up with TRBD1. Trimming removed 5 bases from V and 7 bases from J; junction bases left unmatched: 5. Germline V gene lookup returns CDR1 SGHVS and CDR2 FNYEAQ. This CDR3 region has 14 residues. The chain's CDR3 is CASSAGQGAFGYTF. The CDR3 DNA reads TGTGCCAGCAGCGCGGGACAGGGGGCTTTTGGCTACACCTTC.